The clone carrying this TCR beta chain was counted once. Its antigen is unidentified. This record belongs to a study of OX40 agonist ivuxolimab in advanced cancers. Study in general: Hepatocellular carcinoma, melanoma, renal cell or head and neck cancer occurred in dose-escalation patients.

Findings and caveats of the study: Researchers report that CD8+ T cells had, on average, more expanded clones than CD4+.

Germline V lookup: CDR1 MGHDK, CDR2 SYGVNS. The trim removed 3 bases at V and 3 bases at J, leaving 5 bases unmatched. The CDR3 has 15 residues. TCRdb keeps only in-frame clones here, not all; method: immunoSEQ multiplex PCR. The sample contains some 80,000 clones, roughly 89% of which appear only once. This chain connects TRBV25-1 to TRBJ1-2; 9 positions match TRBD1. Source: CD4+ or CD8+ T cells sorted from blood, taken in a trial of the OX40 agonist ivuxolimab. The clonotype was recovered from an adult with an advanced solid tumor such as melanoma, head and neck, liver or kidney cancer. CDR3 DNA: TGTGCCAGCAGTGAGGGGACAGGGAGCGACTATGGCTACACCTTC. Protein product: CASSEGTGSDYGYTF.